This TCR beta chain was sequenced during a study of blood T cell repertoires in COVID-19. Across the whole study: Spain, Italy and the United States supplied samples that represented acute and convalescent COVID-19. T cells, B-cell-depleted T cells, or PBMCs supplied cDNA or gDNA.

In the source study's methods: Amplification of reference gene primers provided the estimated nucleated cell counts. Generated by immunoSEQ multiplex PCR, the TCRdb table keeps only in-frame clones and is missing some. D and trimming come from the DNA, and the V and J calls and clone size come from that table. This sample has approximately 68,000 clones; approximately 86% occur once, and the top ten carry roughly 13%. Looked up from germline, CDR1 is ENHRY and CDR2 is SYGVKD. The CDR3 loop spans 13 amino acids. The J segment lost 6 bases and the V segment lost 7 bases, leaving 9 bases of the junction unmatched.

The gene calls are TRBV10-3 and TRBJ2-7; TRBD1 matches at 7 bases. The sequencing input was peripheral blood. This clonotype was obtained from a woman aged 60-75 years with acute or convalescent COVID-19. The CDR3 bases are TGTGCCATCACTAAGGGGGCGAATGGCGAGCAGTACTTC. Protein product: CAITKGANGEQYF.